This paragraph reports one T cell receptor beta chain. The germline V gene encodes CDR1 SGHRS and CDR2 YFSETQ. V was trimmed by 0 bases and J by 6 bases, leaving 7 bases between them. This CDR3 comprises 12 residues. These data are taken from a study of cytotoxic CD8 clonotypes in ibrutinib-treated CLL. Libraries were prepared by immunoSEQ multiplex PCR; TCRdb keeps only in-frame clonotypes and omits some of them. The sample consists of about 270,000 clones, about 72% of them appearing once. The sample in question was PBMCs, obtained at disease progression, from a patient treated with ibrutinib. The TCR comes from a human donor with chronic lymphocytic leukemia. The rearrangement links TRBV5-1 to TRBJ2-7; no definite D call. The CDR3 DNA follows: TGCGCCAGCAGCTTGGTAGGGCCCGAGCAGTACTTC. It codes for CASSLVGPEQYF.